Listed below are T cell receptor beta chains from one sample, sequenced in a study of T-cell reconstitution after alpha-beta-depleted transplantation in children. One entry per CDR3 protein results from TCRdb running MiXCR on the PCR reads. The sample shows about 15,000 distinct CDR3 sequences, about an eighth of them seen only once. The specimen was PBMCs, mostly from graft donor cells, collected 180 days after TCRalphabeta/CD19-depleted stem cell transplant. Receptor source: a boy under two years old who had a stem cell transplant for Wiskott-Aldrich syndrome, so the T cells may come from the graft donor. The CDR3 runs from the conserved cysteine through the conserved F or W. A D gene is named only where the DNA matches it firmly. Size is omitted from some rows. Given values are once, few, many or a class for expanded clones.

D gene: TRBD1; J gene: TRBJ1-2; V gene: TRBV6-5; clone size: -; CDR3 protein: CASSYTVDRANYGYTF; CDR3 DNA: TGTGCCAGCAGTTACACTGTTGACAGGGCCAACTATGGCTACACCTTC
D gene: TRBD1; J gene: TRBJ1-2; V gene: TRBV3-1; clone size: -; CDR3 protein: CASSQVGQPAIGYTF; CDR3 DNA: TGTGCCAGCAGCCAAGTGGGACAGCCGGCTATCGGCTACACCTTC
D gene: -; J gene: TRBJ2-7; V gene: TRBV28; clone size: few; CDR3 protein: CASSFFADAYEQYF; CDR3 DNA: TGTGCCAGCAGTTTCTTCGCTGATGCCTACGAGCAGTACTTC
D gene: -; J gene: TRBJ2-5; V gene: TRBV7-9; clone size: -; CDR3 protein: CASLGGGSMQETQYF; CDR3 DNA: TGTGCCAGCCTCGGAGGAGGGTCTATGCAAGAGACCCAGTACTTC
D gene: -; J gene: TRBJ2-3; V gene: TRBV11-1; clone size: -; CDR3 protein: CASSSISGTDTQYF; CDR3 DNA: TGTGCCAGCAGCTCCATCTCCGGCACAGATACGCAGTATTTT
D gene: -; J gene: TRBJ2-7; V gene: TRBV5-1; clone size: many; CDR3 protein: CASSLAPLPTEQYF; CDR3 DNA: TGCGCCAGCAGCTTGGCCCCTCTTCCTACCGAGCAGTACTTC
D gene: -; J gene: TRBJ1-5; V gene: TRBV3-1; clone size: few; CDR3 protein: CASSQDWGNQPQHF; CDR3 DNA: TGTGCCAGCAGCCAAGATTGGGGGAATCAGCCCCAGCATTTT
D gene: -; J gene: TRBJ2-2; V gene: TRBV5-8; clone size: many; CDR3 protein: CASSLGGTAGELFF; CDR3 DNA: TGTGCCAGCAGCTTGGGAGGTACGGCCGGGGAGCTGTTTTTT
D gene: -; J gene: TRBJ2-7; V gene: TRBV20-1; clone size: -; CDR3 protein: CSARDVQGMSYEQYF; CDR3 DNA: TGCAGTGCTAGAGATGTACAGGGCATGTCCTACGAGCAGTACTTC
D gene: TRBD2; J gene: TRBJ2-1; V gene: TRBV14; clone size: many; CDR3 protein: CASSPLTSGSYNEQFF; CDR3 DNA: TGTGCCAGCAGCCCCCTAACTAGCGGCTCCTACAATGAGCAGTTCTTC
D gene: -; J gene: TRBJ2-7; V gene: TRBV6-1; clone size: few; CDR3 protein: CASSKSRAYEQYF; CDR3 DNA: TGTGCCAGCAGTAAGAGCAGAGCCTACGAGCAGTACTTC
D gene: -; J gene: TRBJ2-1; V gene: TRBV7-9; clone size: large; CDR3 protein: CASSLDSYNEQFF; CDR3 DNA: TGTGCCAGCAGCTTAGACAGCTACAATGAGCAGTTCTTC
D gene: -; J gene: TRBJ1-1; V gene: TRBV5-1; clone size: many; CDR3 protein: CASSFNSNTEAFF; CDR3 DNA: TGCGCCAGCAGCTTCAACAGCAACACTGAAGCTTTCTTT
D gene: -; J gene: TRBJ2-5; V gene: TRBV7-9; clone size: many; CDR3 protein: CASSFGRGETQYF; CDR3 DNA: TGTGCCAGCAGCTTTGGCAGGGGAGAGACCCAGTACTTC
D gene: TRBD2; J gene: TRBJ2-4; V gene: TRBV20-1; clone size: many; CDR3 protein: CSARATGTTLNIQYF; CDR3 DNA: TGCAGTGCTAGAGCCACCGGGACTACTCTAAACATTCAGTACTTC
D gene: TRBD1; J gene: TRBJ1-6; V gene: TRBV28; clone size: many; CDR3 protein: CASSFRQGNSPLHF; CDR3 DNA: TGTGCCAGCAGCTTCCGACAGGGGAATTCACCCCTCCACTTT
D gene: TRBD2; J gene: TRBJ2-7; V gene: TRBV7-6; clone size: -; CDR3 protein: CASSPKPGGHGYEQYF; CDR3 DNA: TGTGCCAGCAGCCCAAAGCCGGGGGGGCATGGCTACGAGCAGTACTTC
D gene: TRBD2; J gene: TRBJ2-7; V gene: TRBV28; clone size: few; CDR3 protein: CASSFGGSSYEQYF; CDR3 DNA: TGTGCCAGCAGTTTTGGCGGGAGCTCCTACGAGCAGTACTTC
D gene: TRBD2; J gene: TRBJ2-1; V gene: TRBV19; clone size: few; CDR3 protein: CASSIDSGRNNEQFF; CDR3 DNA: TGTGCCAGTAGTATTGATAGCGGGAGAAACAATGAGCAGTTCTTC
D gene: -; J gene: TRBJ2-7; V gene: TRBV10-3; clone size: many; CDR3 protein: CAISDSSYEQYF; CDR3 DNA: TGTGCCATCAGTGACAGCTCCTACGAGCAGTACTTC
D gene: -; J gene: TRBJ1-1; V gene: TRBV28; clone size: few; CDR3 protein: CASRPIGYTEAFF; CDR3 DNA: TGTGCCAGCAGGCCGATTGGTTACACTGAAGCTTTCTTT
D gene: -; J gene: TRBJ2-5; V gene: TRBV20-1; clone size: few; CDR3 protein: CSARDWRAETQYF; CDR3 DNA: TGCAGTGCTAGAGATTGGCGGGCGGAGACCCAGTACTTC
D gene: -; J gene: TRBJ1-6; V gene: TRBV27; clone size: many; CDR3 protein: CASSPTGLKSPLHF; CDR3 DNA: TGTGCCAGCAGTCCAACGGGACTCAAATCACCCCTCCACTTT
D gene: -; J gene: TRBJ2-7; V gene: TRBV29-1; clone size: -; CDR3 protein: CSARRSYEQYF; CDR3 DNA: TGCAGCGCTCGGAGGAGTTACGAGCAGTACTTC
D gene: -; J gene: TRBJ2-1; V gene: TRBV20-1; clone size: many; CDR3 protein: CSPWGGPEHEQFF; CDR3 DNA: TGCAGTCCCTGGGGCGGTCCTGAACATGAGCAGTTCTTC
D gene: TRBD1; J gene: TRBJ2-2; V gene: TRBV3-1; clone size: -; CDR3 protein: CASSKISGGDTGELFF; CDR3 DNA: TGTGCCAGCAGCAAAATCTCAGGGGGCGACACCGGGGAGCTGTTTTTT
D gene: -; J gene: TRBJ2-7; V gene: TRBV6-5; clone size: -; CDR3 protein: CASSYAGARGIAYEQYF; CDR3 DNA: TGTGCCAGCAGTTACGCCGGGGCTAGGGGGATTGCCTACGAGCAGTACTTC
D gene: -; J gene: TRBJ1-5; V gene: TRBV7-2; clone size: few; CDR3 protein: CASSLAGVRQPQHF; CDR3 DNA: TGTGCCAGCAGCTTAGCAGGGGTTAGACAGCCCCAGCATTTT
D gene: TRBD1; J gene: TRBJ2-6; V gene: TRBV10-3; clone size: many; CDR3 protein: CAISESGTGGSGANVLTF; CDR3 DNA: TGTGCCATCAGTGAGTCGGGTACAGGGGGCTCTGGGGCCAACGTCCTGACTTTC
D gene: TRBD2; J gene: TRBJ2-1; V gene: TRBV14; clone size: -; CDR3 protein: CASSLRLAGENKQFF; CDR3 DNA: TGTGCCAGCAGCTTAAGACTAGCGGGAGAGAATAAGCAGTTCTTC